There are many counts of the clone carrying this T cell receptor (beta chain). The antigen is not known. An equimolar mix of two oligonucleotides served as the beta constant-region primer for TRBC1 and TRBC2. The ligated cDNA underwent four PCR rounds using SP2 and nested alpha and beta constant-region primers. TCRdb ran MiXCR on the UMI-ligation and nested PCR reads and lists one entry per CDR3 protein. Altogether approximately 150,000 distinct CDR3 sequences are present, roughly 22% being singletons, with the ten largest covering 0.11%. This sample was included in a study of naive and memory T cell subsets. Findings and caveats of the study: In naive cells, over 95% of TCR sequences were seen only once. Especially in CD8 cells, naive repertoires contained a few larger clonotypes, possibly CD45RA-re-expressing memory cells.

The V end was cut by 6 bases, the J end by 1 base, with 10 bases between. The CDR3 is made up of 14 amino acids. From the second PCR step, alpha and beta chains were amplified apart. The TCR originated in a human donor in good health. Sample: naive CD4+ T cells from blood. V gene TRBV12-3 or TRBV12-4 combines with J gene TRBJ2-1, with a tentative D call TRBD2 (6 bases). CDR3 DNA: TGTGCCAGCAGCCCAGGAGGGTCCTACAATGAGCAGTTCTTC. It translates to CASSPGGSYNEQFF.